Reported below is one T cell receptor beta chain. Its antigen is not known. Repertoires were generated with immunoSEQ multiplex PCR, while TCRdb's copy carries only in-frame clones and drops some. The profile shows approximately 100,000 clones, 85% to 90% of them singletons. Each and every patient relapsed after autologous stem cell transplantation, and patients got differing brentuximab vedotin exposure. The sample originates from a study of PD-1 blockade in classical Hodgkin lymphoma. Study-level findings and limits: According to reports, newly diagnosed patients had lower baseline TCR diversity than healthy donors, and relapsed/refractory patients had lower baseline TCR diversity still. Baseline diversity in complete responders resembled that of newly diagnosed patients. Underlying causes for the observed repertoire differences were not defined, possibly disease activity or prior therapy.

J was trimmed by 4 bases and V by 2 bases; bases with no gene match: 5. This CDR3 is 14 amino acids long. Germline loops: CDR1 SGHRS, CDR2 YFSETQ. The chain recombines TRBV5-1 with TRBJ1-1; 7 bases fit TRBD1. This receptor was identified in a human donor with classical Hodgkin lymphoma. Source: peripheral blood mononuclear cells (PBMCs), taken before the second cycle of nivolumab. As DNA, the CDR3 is TGCGCCAGCAGCTTAACAGGGGTGAGCACTGAAGCTTTCTTT. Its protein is CASSLTGVSTEAFF.